A single sample gave rise to the 26 T cell receptor beta chains below, sequenced in a study of blood T cell repertoires in COVID-19. Libraries were prepared by immunoSEQ multiplex PCR; TCRdb keeps only in-frame clonotypes and omits some of them. Here the sample spans around 140,000 clones, roughly four fifths being singletons. Source material: peripheral blood. These TCRs come from a woman of 80 years or more with active or convalescent COVID-19.

The chain employs TRBV7-2 and TRBJ1-1; the D gene is possibly TRBD1 (5 bases). The CDR3 length is 16 residues. V gave up 3 bases and J gave up 4 bases, with 18 bases separating them. Germline CDR1 is SGHTA and CDR2 is FQGNSA. CDR3 protein: CASSFDWGRLGTEAFF. Written as DNA, the CDR3 is TGTGCCAGCAGCTTTGACTGGGGCCGGTTGGGCACTGAAGCTTTCTTT.

The chain recombines TRBV18 with TRBJ1-3; D is ambiguous. The CDR3 totals 16 residues. V was pared by 2 bases and J by 2 bases, with 13 bases between. Per the germline V gene, CDR1 is KGHSH and CDR2 is LQKENI. The DNA for the CDR3 is TGTGCCAGCTCACCAAGTCGACAAATGGCTGGAAACACCATATATTTT. This sequence encodes CASSPSRQMAGNTIYF.

The CDR3 loop is CAISDRDRGTEAFF. The DNA for the CDR3 is TGTGCGATAAGCGACCGGGACAGGGGGACTGAAGCTTTCTTT. This chain joins TRBV19 and TRBJ1-1; 11 nucleotides align to TRBD1. Germline assignment: CDR1 LNHDA and CDR2 SQIVND (reference sequence). The CDR3 runs to 14 residues.

V is TRBV7-9 and J is TRBJ2-7; 9 bases line up with TRBD1. Looked up from germline, CDR1 is SEHNR and CDR2 is FQNEAQ (reference sequence). The CDR3 sequence is 16 residues long. With V trimmed by 0 bases and J by 5 bases, 8 bases remained unmatched. The CDR3 here is CASSLAPGTGQNEQYF. Here the CDR3 DNA reads TGTGCCAGCAGCTTAGCCCCTGGGACAGGGCAGAACGAGCAGTACTTC.

The rearrangement links TRBV6-5 to TRBJ1-2, with TRBD1 identical over 10 bases. CDR1 is MNHEY and CDR2 is SVGAGI in the germline V gene. Trimming took 5 bases from V and 7 from J; bases not matched to a gene: 7. The CDR3 is 14 amino acids. The chain's CDR3 is CASSTTGGETGYTF. For the CDR3, the DNA is TGTGCCAGCAGTACGACAGGGGGCGAGACTGGCTACACCTTC.

V gene TRBV5-4 combines with J gene TRBJ1-2, with 7 bases that match TRBD1. The CDR3 has 14 amino acids. Germline-derived CDR1 and CDR2 are SGHNT and YYREEE (reference sequence). V shed 0 bases and J 4 bases; nucleotides not matched to a gene: 3. Written as DNA, the CDR3 is TGTGCCAGCAGCTTGGAGGGGGCTAGCTATGGCTACACCTTC. Its protein is CASSLEGASYGYTF. The entire variable domain, with the rest obtained from reference TRBV5-4 and TRBJ1-2, is as follows: ETGVTQSPTHLIKTRGQQVTLRCSSQSGHNTVSWYQQALGQGPQFIFQYYREEENGRGNFPPRFSGLQFPNYSSELNVNALELDDSALYLCASSLEGASYGYTFGSGTRLTVV.

This clone was seen more than once but under ten times. The chain is built from TRBV7-8 and TRBJ1-6; 10 positions agree with TRBD1. Germline CDR1 is SGHVS and CDR2 is FQNEAQ. V lost 5 bases to trimming and J lost 6 bases; unmatched junction nucleotides: 4. The CDR3 is 15 amino acids. The CDR3 sequence: CASSPRDRGNSPLHF. CDR3 DNA: TGTGCCAGCAGCCCCCGGGACAGGGGTAATTCACCCCTCCACTTT.

This clone was seen a few times. The rearrangement uses TRBV5-6 and TRBJ2-5; perhaps TRBD1 as D (6 bases). The germline V gene encodes CDR1 SGHDT and CDR2 YYEEEE. V dropped 0 bases and J dropped 4 bases, with 13 bases sitting between them. The CDR3 contains 15 residues. The CDR3 protein is CASSLGGQRIETQYF. DNA of the CDR3: TGTGCCAGCAGCTTGGGTGGACAGAGAATAGAGACCCAGTACTTC. Variable domain in full (rest from reference TRBV5-6 and TRBJ2-5): DAGVTQSPTHLIKTRGQQVTLRCSPKSGHDTVSWYQQALGQGPQFIFQYYEEEERQRGNFPDRFSGHQFPNYSSELNVNALLLGDSALYLCASSLGGQRIETQYFGPGTRLLVL.

This rearrangement joins TRBV15 to TRBJ2-2; D ambiguous. The V end was cut by 0 bases, the J end by 7 bases, with 6 bases between. The CDR3 sequence is 13 residues long. From germline, CDR1 is LNHNV and CDR2 YYDKDF (reference sequence). The CDR3 sequence is CATSRESIGELFF. CDR3 sequence (DNA): TGTGCCACCAGCAGAGAGTCTATCGGGGAGCTGTTTTTT.

V and J are TRBV19 and TRBJ1-6, with D possibly TRBD1 on 6 matching bases. The CDR3 has 15 residues. Per the germline V gene, CDR1 is LNHDA and CDR2 is SQIVND (reference sequence). V gave up 9 bases and J gave up 3 bases, with 15 bases separating them. CDR3 protein: CASQRTENYNSPLHF. Written as DNA, the CDR3 is TGTGCCAGCCAAAGGACAGAGAACTATAATTCACCCCTCCACTTT.

A few counts support this clone. The chain joins TRBV27 to TRBJ1-6, with 8 nucleotides matching TRBD1. From germline, CDR1 is MNHEY and CDR2 SMNVEV (reference sequence). CDR3 size: 15 residues. V lost 6 bases and J lost 7; bases outside the gene matches: 8. CDR3 loop: CASREPGGRNSPLHF. Here the CDR3 DNA reads TGTGCCAGCAGGGAACCAGGGGGCCGAAATTCACCCCTCCACTTT.

The chain uses TRBV6-1 and TRBJ1-5; possible D gene TRBD1, 6 bases. The CDR3 is made up of 19 amino acids. V was trimmed by 3 bases and J by 0 bases, leaving 21 bases between them. Germline values: CDR1 MNHNS, CDR2 SASEGT. CDR3 nucleotides: TGTGCCAGCAGTGACGAGGACAGACCATATGGATATAGCAATCAGCCCCAGCATTTT. Amino acids: CASSDEDRPYGYSNQPQHF.

The J gene is TRBJ2-2, the V gene TRBV18; 9 bases match TRBD1. Losses at the gene ends were 3 bases for V and 0 bases for J; bases not matched to a gene: 14. CDR1 is KGHSH and CDR2 is LQKENI in the germline V gene. The CDR3 extends over 20 amino acids. CDR3 region: CASSPRTGARPSTNTGELFF. CDR3 bases: TGTGCCAGCTCACCCCGGACAGGGGCAAGGCCATCCACGAACACCGGGGAGCTGTTTTTT.

This clone was recorded only once. V and J are TRBV4-1 and TRBJ2-5, with D possibly being TRBD1 (5 bases). Germline CDR1 and CDR2: MGHRA and YSYEKL. V lost 4 bases and J 2 bases, leaving 8 bases between the germline ends. The CDR3 runs to 13 residues. This CDR3 is CASSLGQQETQYF. The CDR3 DNA reads as TGCGCCAGCAGCCTCGGACAACAAGAGACCCAGTACTTC.

The chain carries TRBV6-5 and TRBJ2-7; 8 positions agree with TRBD2. Germline values: CDR1 MNHEY, CDR2 SVGAGI. V dropped 7 bases and J dropped 4; count of bases not matched to a gene: 9. This CDR3 region has 14 residues. The CDR3, as DNA: TGTGCCAGCAACCGGGCGGGGGGCCAATACGAGCAGTACTTC. Encoded protein: CASNRAGGQYEQYF.

This sequence joins TRBV27 and TRBJ1-4; D is ambiguous. With 6 bases removed from V and 0 bases from J, the gap between germline ends came to 8 bases. Per the germline V gene, CDR1 is MNHEY and CDR2 is SMNVEV (reference sequence). The CDR3 runs 14 residues. The CDR3 loop is CASRRLATNEKLFF. The DNA of the CDR3 is TGTGCCAGCAGACGACTTGCAACTAATGAAAAACTGTTTTTT.

The chain recombines TRBV19 with TRBJ1-2; D not resolved. Per the germline V gene, CDR1 is LNHDA and CDR2 is SQIVND (reference sequence). The CDR3 spans 13 residues. V shed 7 bases and J shed 1 base, with 10 bases lying between them. The DNA of the CDR3 is TGTGCCAGTAAATCCGGACTTAACTATGGCTACACCTTC. Encoded protein: CASKSGLNYGYTF.

The chain joins TRBV7-6 to TRBJ2-5; 12 bases are shared with TRBD2. Germline CDR1 and CDR2: SGHVS and FNYEAQ. There are 14 residues in the CDR3. V was clipped by 5 bases and J by 5 bases; unmatched bases: 3. CDR3 nucleotides: TGTGCCAGCAGCCGTGGACTAGCGGGGGAGACCCAGTACTTC. Translation gives CASSRGLAGETQYF.

This clone appeared a single time. The chain links TRBV30 to TRBJ1-4; maybe TRBD1 (5 bases). V gave up 0 bases and J gave up 4 bases, with 9 bases separating them. Germline CDR1 is GTSNPN and CDR2 is SVGIG (reference sequence). The CDR3 extends over 14 amino acids. The CDR3 loop reads CAWSVGVNNEKLFF. The DNA of the CDR3 is TGTGCCTGGAGTGTAGGGGTTAATAATGAAAAACTGTTTTTT.

The chain recombines TRBV5-4 with TRBJ2-7, with TRBD2 matching 9 bases. CDR1 SGHNT and CDR2 YYREEE come from the germline V gene (reference sequence). V was clipped by 5 bases and J by 1 base; unmatched bases: 7. The CDR3 extends over 15 amino acids. The CDR3 sequence is CASSLGLALSYEQYF. The CDR3 DNA reads TGTGCCAGCAGTTTAGGACTAGCGTTATCCTACGAGCAGTACTTC. The full variable domain, its missing parts supplied by reference TRBV5-4 and TRBJ2-7, is ETGVTQSPTHLIKTRGQQVTLRCSSQSGHNTVSWYQQALGQGPQFIFQYYREEENGRGNFPPRFSGLQFPNYSSELNVNALELDDSALYLCASSLGLALSYEQYFGPGTRLTVT.

The V and J genes are TRBV2 and TRBJ2-7; 10 bases are shared with TRBD1. In germline, CDR1 is SNHLY, CDR2 FYNNEI. This CDR3 has 13 residues. V was pared by 6 bases and J by 6 bases, with 5 bases of the junction left unmatched. Here the CDR3 reads CASSRQGAAEQYF. In DNA form, the CDR3 reads TGTGCCAGCAGCAGACAGGGGGCGGCCGAGCAGTACTTC.

The chain links TRBV19 to TRBJ2-2, with TRBD2 as a possible D gene (7 bases). Trimming removed 3 bases from V and 4 bases from J, with 15 bases in between. The CDR3 covers 16 residues. Per germline, CDR1 LNHDA and CDR2 SQIVND (reference sequence). CDR3 amino acids: CASSIRGGRSTGELFF. The CDR3 nucleotides are TGTGCCAGTAGTATTAGGGGGGGCCGGAGCACCGGGGAGCTGTTTTTT.

Ten or more counts support this clone. The chain is built from TRBV19 and TRBJ2-2; D may be TRBD1 (6 bases). Trimming took 2 bases from V and 4 from J, leaving 8 bases between them. CDR3 length: 14 residues. Germline loops: CDR1 LNHDA, CDR2 SQIVND (reference sequence). CDR3 sequence (DNA): TGTGCCAGTAGTATAACAGGGAGCACCGGGGAGCTGTTTTTT. Translating gives CASSITGSTGELFF.

This clone was found a few times. The V gene is TRBV5-6, the J gene TRBJ2-7; D ambiguous. CDR1 and CDR2 from the germline V gene are SGHDT and YYEEEE. Between the trimmed V and J ends, which lost 4 bases and 1 base, there was a span of 18 bases. The CDR3 runs 16 residues. This CDR3 is CASSLRTSIYSYEQYF. The CDR3 DNA sequence: TGTGCCAGCAGCCTTAGAACGAGCATCTATTCCTACGAGCAGTACTTC.

The chain is built from TRBV27 and TRBJ2-2; the D is unclear. V shed 7 bases and J shed 1 base, with 7 bases lying between them. Per germline, CDR1 MNHEY and CDR2 SMNVEV (reference sequence). This CDR3 is built from 13 residues. The CDR3 reads CASTFQNTGELFF. CDR3 DNA sequence: TGTGCCAGCACTTTCCAGAACACCGGGGAGCTGTTTTTT.

The chain is built from TRBV18 and TRBJ1-1, with 10 bases identical to TRBD1. V shed 2 bases, J shed 5 bases, and the junction held 17 bases outside the gene matches. The CDR3 runs 19 residues. The germline V gene encodes CDR1 KGHSH and CDR2 LQKENI. The CDR3 nucleotides read TGTGCCAGCTCACCAGTTGTGGACCATACGGGACAGGGGAAAACTGAAGCTTTCTTT. Protein product: CASSPVVDHTGQGKTEAFF.